This TCR beta chain was sequenced in a study of shared clonotypes between healthy human individuals. Terminally differentiated effector memory CD45RA+ cells were excluded from the naive CD8 cells, which were CD45RO-negative and positively selected for CCR7. Of note for this clone: The same CDR3 also results from other DNA sequences found in this sample.

Data came from immunoSEQ multiplex PCR; TCRdb stores just in-frame clones and leaves some out. The sample carries over 800,000 clones, 80% to 95% recorded once. The V and J ends lost 5 bases and 1 base, in that order; junction bases with no gene match: 3. CDR3 size: 14 residues. Germline CDR1 reads LNHDA; CDR2 reads SQIVND (reference sequence). The J gene is TRBJ2-5, the V gene TRBV19, with 8 bases that match TRBD2. The specimen was naive CD8+ T cells sorted from blood. This TCR came from a young man in good health. The CDR3 here is CASSVSGTQETQYF. In DNA form, the CDR3 reads TGTGCCAGTAGTGTTAGCGGGACCCAAGAGACCCAGTACTTC.